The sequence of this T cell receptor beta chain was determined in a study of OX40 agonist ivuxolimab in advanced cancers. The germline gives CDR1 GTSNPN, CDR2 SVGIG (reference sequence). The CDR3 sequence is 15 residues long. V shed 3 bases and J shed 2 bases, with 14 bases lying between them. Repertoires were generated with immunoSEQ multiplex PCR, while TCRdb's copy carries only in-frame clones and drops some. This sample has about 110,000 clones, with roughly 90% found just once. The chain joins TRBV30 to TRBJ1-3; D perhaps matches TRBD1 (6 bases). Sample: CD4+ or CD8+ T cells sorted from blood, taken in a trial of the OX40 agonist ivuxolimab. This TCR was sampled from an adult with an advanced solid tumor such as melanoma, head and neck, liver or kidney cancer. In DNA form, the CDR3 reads TGTGCCTGGAGGGGTCCGGGACAAGCTGGAAACACCATATATTTT. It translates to CAWRGPGQAGNTIYF. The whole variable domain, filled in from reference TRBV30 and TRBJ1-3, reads SQTIHQWPATLVQPVGSPLSLECTVEGTSNPNLYWYRQAAGRGLQLLFYSVGIGQISSEVPQNLSASRPQDRQFILSSKKLLLSDSGFYLCAWRGPGQAGNTIYFGEGSWLTVV.